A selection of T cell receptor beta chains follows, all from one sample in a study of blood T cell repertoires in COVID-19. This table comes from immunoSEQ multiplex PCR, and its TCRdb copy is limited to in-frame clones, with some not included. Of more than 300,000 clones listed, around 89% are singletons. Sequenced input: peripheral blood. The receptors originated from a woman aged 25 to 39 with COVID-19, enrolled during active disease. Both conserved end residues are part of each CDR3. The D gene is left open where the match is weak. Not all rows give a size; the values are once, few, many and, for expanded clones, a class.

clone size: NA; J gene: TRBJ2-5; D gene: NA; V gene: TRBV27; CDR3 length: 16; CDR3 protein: CASSLAVTTIQETQYF; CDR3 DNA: TGTGCCAGCAGTTTGGCTGTTACCACGATCCAAGAGACCCAGTACTTC
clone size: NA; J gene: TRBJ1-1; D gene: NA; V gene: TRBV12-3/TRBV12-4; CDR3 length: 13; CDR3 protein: CASRFTGGIEAFF; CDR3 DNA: TGTGCCAGCAGATTCACCGGGGGGATTGAAGCTTTCTTT
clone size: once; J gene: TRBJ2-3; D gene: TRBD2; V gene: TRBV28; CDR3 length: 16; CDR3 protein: CASSTGLAESTDTQYF; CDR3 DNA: TGTGCCAGCAGTACGGGACTAGCGGAAAGCACAGATACGCAGTATTTT
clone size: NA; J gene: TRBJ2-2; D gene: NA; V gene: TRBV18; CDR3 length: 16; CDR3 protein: CASSPLTSSNTGELFF; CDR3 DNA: TGTGCCAGCTCACCACTTACATCCTCGAACACCGGGGAGCTGTTTTTT
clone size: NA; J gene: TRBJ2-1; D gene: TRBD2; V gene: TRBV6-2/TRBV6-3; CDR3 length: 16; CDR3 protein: CASSWLAGETYNEQFF; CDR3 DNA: TGTGCCAGCAGTTGGCTAGCGGGGGAAACCTACAATGAGCAGTTCTTC
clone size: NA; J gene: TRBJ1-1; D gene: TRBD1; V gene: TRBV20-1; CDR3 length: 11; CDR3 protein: CSAETGDEAFF; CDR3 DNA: TGCAGTGCCGAAACAGGGGACGAAGCTTTCTTT
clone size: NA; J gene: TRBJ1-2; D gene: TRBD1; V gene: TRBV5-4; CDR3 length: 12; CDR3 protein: CASSGRDSSYTF; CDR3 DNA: TGTGCCAGCAGCGGAAGGGACAGCAGTTACACCTTC
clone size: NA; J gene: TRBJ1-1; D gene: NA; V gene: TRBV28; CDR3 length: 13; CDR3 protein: CASDANRNTEAFF; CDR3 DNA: TGTGCCAGCGATGCAAACAGGAACACTGAAGCTTTCTTT
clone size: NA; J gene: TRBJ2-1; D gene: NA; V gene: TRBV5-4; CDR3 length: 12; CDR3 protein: CASSLDNREQFF; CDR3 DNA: TGTGCCAGCAGCTTAGATAACCGGGAGCAGTTCTTC
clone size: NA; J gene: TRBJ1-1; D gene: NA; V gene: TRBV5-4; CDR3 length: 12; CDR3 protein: CASSYGTEVAFF; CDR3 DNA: TGTGCCAGCAGCTATGGGACTGAGGTGGCTTTCTTT
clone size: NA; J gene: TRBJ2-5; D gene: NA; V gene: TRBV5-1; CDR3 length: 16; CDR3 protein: CASSPTGRGSTETQYF; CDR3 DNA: TGCGCCAGCAGCCCCACGGGGAGGGGGTCCACAGAGACCCAGTACTTC
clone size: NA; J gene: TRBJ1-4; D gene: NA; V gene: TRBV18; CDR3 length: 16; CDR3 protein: CASSPFAGRTNEKLFF; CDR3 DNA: TGTGCCAGCTCACCATTCGCAGGCCGAACTAATGAAAAACTGTTTTTT
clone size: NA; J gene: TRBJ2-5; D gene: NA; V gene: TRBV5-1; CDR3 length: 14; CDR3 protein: CASSFIGREETQYF; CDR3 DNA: TGCGCCAGCAGCTTTATAGGCAGGGAAGAGACCCAGTACTTC
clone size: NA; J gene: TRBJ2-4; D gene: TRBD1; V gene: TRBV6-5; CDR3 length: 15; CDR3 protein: CASKLQGNPKDIQYF; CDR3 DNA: TGTGCCAGCAAACTACAGGGGAACCCGAAAGACATTCAGTACTTC
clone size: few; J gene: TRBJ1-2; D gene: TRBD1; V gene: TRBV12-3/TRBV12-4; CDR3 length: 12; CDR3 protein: CASSHRGDGYTF; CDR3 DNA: TGTGCCAGCAGCCACAGGGGGGATGGCTACACCTTC
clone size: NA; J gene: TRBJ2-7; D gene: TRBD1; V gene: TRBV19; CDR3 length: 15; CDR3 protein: CASSIDLGGHYEQYF; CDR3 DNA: TGTGCCAGTAGTATTGATCTAGGGGGCCACTACGAGCAGTACTTC
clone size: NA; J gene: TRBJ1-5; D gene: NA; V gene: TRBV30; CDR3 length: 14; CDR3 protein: CAWSVPLLSQPQHF; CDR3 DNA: TGTGCCTGGAGTGTACCCCTCCTAAGCCAGCCCCAGCATTTT
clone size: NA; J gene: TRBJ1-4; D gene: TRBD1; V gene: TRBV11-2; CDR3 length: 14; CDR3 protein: CASSRGQLNEKLFF; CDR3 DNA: TGTGCCAGCAGCCGGGGACAGCTTAATGAAAAACTGTTTTTT
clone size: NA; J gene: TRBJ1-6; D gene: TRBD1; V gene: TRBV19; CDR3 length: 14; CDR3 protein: CASSPGTGRTPLHF; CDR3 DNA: TGTGCCAGTAGCCCGGGGACAGGGAGAACACCCCTCCACTTT
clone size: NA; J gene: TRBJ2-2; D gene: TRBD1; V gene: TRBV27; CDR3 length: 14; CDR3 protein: CASSRDRGTGELFF; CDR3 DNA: TGTGCCAGCAGCCGGGACAGGGGAACCGGGGAGCTGTTTTTT
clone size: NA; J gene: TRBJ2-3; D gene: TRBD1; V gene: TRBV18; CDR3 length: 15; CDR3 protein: CASSLQGSLTDTQYF; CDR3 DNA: TGTGCCAGCTCACTACAGGGGTCCCTCACAGATACGCAGTATTTT
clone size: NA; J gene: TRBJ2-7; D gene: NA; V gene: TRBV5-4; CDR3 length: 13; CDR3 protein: CASSLAGVNEQYF; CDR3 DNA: TGTGCCAGCAGCTTGGCCGGGGTGAACGAGCAGTACTTC
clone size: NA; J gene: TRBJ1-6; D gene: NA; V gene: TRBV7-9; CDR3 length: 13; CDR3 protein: CASSPPGISPLHF; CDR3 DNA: TGTGCCAGCAGCCCACCCGGGATATCACCCCTCCACTTT
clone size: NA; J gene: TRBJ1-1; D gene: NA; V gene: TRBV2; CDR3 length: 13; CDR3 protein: CASMRQIHTEAFF; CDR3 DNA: TGTGCCAGCATGCGGCAGATCCACACTGAAGCTTTCTTT
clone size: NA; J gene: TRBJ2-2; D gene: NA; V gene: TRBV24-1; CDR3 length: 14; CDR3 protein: CATSDNPSTGELFF; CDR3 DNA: TGTGCCACCAGTGATAATCCCTCCACCGGGGAGCTGTTTTTT
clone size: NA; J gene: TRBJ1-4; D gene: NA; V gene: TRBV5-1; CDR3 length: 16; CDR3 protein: CASSYTTGTTNEKLLF; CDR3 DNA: TGCGCCAGCAGCTACACGACGGGAACAACTAATGAAAAACTGCTTTTT
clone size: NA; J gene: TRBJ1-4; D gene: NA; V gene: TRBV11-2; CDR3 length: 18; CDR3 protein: CASSDPATGSFTNEKLFF; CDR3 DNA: TGTGCCAGCAGCGACCCGGCAACAGGGTCTTTCACTAATGAAAAACTGTTTTTT
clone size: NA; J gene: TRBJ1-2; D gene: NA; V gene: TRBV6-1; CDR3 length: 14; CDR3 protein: CASSEAGRIYGYTF; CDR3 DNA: TGTGCCAGCAGTGAAGCGGGCAGGATCTATGGCTACACCTTC
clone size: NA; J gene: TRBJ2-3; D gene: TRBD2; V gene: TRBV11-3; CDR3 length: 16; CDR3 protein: CASSLNSGGFTDTQYF; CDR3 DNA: TGTGCCAGCAGCTTAAATAGCGGGGGGTTCACAGATACGCAGTATTTT
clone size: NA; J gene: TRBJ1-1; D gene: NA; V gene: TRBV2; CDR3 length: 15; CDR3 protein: CATRDTVSLNTEAFF; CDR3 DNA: TGTGCCACCCGGGACACTGTCTCCCTGAACACTGAAGCTTTCTTT
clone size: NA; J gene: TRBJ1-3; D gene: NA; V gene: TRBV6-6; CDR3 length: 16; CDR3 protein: CASSYSRRISGNTIYF; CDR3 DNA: TGTGCCAGCAGTTACTCGCGGCGGATCTCTGGAAACACCATATATTTT
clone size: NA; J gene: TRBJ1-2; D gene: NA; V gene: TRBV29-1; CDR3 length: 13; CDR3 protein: CSALLEGDYGYTF; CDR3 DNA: TGCAGCGCCCTCCTGGAAGGGGACTATGGCTACACCTTC
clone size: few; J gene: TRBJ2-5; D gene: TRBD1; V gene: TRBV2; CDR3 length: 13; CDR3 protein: CASRGQLKETQYF; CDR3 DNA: TGTGCCAGCAGGGGACAGCTCAAAGAGACCCAGTACTTC
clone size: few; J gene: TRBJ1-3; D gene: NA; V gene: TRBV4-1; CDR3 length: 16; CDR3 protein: CASSQDPPPLGNTIYF; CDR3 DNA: TGCGCCAGCAGCCAAGATCCCCCGCCACTTGGAAACACCATATATTTT
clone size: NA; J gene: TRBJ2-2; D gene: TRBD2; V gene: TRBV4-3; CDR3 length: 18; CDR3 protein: CASSQGVAGSGDTGELFF; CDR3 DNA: TGCGCCAGCAGCCAGGGGGTCGCTGGTAGCGGGGACACCGGGGAGCTGTTTTTT
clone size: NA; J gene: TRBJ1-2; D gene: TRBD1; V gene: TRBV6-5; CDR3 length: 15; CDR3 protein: CASSYSWTGGVGYTF; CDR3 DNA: TGTGCCAGCAGTTACTCGTGGACAGGGGGAGTTGGCTACACCTTC
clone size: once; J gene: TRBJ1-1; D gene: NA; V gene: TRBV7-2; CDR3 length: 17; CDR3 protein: CASSLSLASPQNTEAFF; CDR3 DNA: TGTGCCAGCAGCTTATCGTTAGCAAGCCCCCAAAACACTGAAGCTTTCTTT
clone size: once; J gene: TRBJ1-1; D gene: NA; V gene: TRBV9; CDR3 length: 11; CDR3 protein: CASSPVAEAFF; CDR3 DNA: TGTGCCAGCAGCCCCGTAGCTGAAGCTTTCTTT
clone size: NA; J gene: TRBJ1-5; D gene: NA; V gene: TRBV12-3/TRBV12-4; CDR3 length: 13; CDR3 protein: CASSIQGRQPQHF; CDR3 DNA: TGTGCCAGCAGCATTCAGGGGCGGCAGCCCCAGCATTTT
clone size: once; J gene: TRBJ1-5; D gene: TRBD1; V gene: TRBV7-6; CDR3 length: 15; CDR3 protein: CASSSQTGFNQPQHF; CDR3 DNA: TGTGCCAGCAGCTCCCAGACAGGGTTTAATCAGCCCCAGCATTTT
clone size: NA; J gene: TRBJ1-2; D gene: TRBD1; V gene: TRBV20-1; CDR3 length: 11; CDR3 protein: CSARDRSGYTF; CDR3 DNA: TGCAGTGCTAGGGACAGGTCCGGCTACACCTTC
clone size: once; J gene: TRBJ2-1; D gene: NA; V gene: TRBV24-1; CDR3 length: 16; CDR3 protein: CATSGPGGGFYNEQFF; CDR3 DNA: TGTGCCACCAGTGGACCAGGTGGTGGGTTTTACAATGAGCAGTTCTTC
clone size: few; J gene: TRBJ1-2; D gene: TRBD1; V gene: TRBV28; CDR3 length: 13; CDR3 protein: CASSAGQYYGYTF; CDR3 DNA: TGTGCCAGCAGTGCGGGACAGTACTATGGCTACACCTTC
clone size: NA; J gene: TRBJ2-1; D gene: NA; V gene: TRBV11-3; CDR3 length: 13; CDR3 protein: CASSLEAYNEQFF; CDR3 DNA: TGTGCCAGCAGCTTAGAAGCTTACAATGAGCAGTTCTTC
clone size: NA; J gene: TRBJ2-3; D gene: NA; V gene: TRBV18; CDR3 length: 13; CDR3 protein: CASSRTSTDTQYF; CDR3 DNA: TGTGCCAGCTCGCGCACCAGCACAGATACGCAGTATTTT
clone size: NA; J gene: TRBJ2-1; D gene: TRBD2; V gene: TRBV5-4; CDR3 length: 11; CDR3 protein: CASSLAGEQFF; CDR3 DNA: TGTGCCAGCAGCTTAGCGGGGGAGCAGTTCTTC
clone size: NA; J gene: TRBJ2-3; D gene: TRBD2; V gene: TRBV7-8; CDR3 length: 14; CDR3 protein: CASSFGIAGAPGYF; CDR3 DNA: TGTGCCAGCAGCTTCGGTATAGCGGGGGCCCCAGGGTATTTT
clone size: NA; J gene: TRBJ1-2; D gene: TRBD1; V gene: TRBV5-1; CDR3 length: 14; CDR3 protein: CASSEETGDYGYTF; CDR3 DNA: TGCGCCAGCAGCGAGGAAACAGGGGACTATGGCTACACCTTC
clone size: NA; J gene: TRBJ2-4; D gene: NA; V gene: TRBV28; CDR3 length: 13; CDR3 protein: CASTHPAKNIQYF; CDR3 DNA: TGTGCCAGCACCCATCCAGCCAAAAACATTCAGTACTTC
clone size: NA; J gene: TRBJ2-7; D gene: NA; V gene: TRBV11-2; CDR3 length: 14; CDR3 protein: CASSIQGSLGEQYF; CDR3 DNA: TGTGCCAGCAGCATACAGGGTTCGTTGGGCGAGCAGTACTTC
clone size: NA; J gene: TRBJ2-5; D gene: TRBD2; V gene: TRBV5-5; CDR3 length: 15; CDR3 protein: CASSLGLAGSETQYF; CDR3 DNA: TGTGCCAGCAGCTTGGGGCTAGCGGGGTCGGAGACCCAGTACTTC
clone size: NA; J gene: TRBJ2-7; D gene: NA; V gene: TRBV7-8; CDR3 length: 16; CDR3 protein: CASSLGGQGGSYEQYF; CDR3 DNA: TGTGCCAGCAGCTTAGGGGGCCAGGGAGGATCCTACGAGCAGTACTTC